The sample holds a few counts of the clone carrying this TCR beta chain. Its antigen remains unidentified. The CDR3 has 13 amino acids. V dropped 2 bases and J dropped 6 bases, with 8 bases sitting between them. The entry originates in a study of T-cell reconstitution after alpha-beta-depleted transplantation in children. Library preparation (for TCRbeta) was performed with unique molecular identifiers. TCRdb used MiXCR to reprocess the PCR reads, holding one entry per CDR3 protein. The table records 500,000 to 750,000 distinct CDR3 sequences, 10% to 15% of them present only once. Whole-study findings and limits: Several hundred rapidly expanded clones from non-depleted graft cells reportedly supplied alpha-beta T cells about two months post-transplant.

Material: PBMCs, mostly from graft donor cells, obtained 360 days after TCRalphabeta/CD19-depleted stem cell transplant. This receptor was obtained from a male patient between 5 and 17 years old who had a stem cell transplant for acute myeloid leukemia, so the T cells may come from the graft donor. The chain links TRBV12-3 or TRBV12-4 to TRBJ2-1, with D tentatively TRBD2 (6 bases). This chain's CDR3 is CASSLSGSNEQFF. The CDR3 region has the DNA TGTGCCAGCAGTTTATCCGGGAGCAATGAGCAGTTCTTC.